These 19 T cell receptor beta chains were sequenced from one sample in a study of Ad26.COV2.S vaccination and SARS-CoV-2 variants. This sample's treatment: roughly 20 received Ad26.COV2.S at low or high dose, single or two shots; roughly five received placebo; per-sample allocation not given. Sampling was performed 63 days after the first vaccine or placebo injection. The protocol was immunoSEQ multiplex PCR, while the TCRdb copy is restricted to in-frame clones and leaves out a portion. The table includes about half a million clones, about nine tenths detected once. The sample was peripheral blood, taken in a trial of Ad26.COV2.S vaccine versus placebo. The receptor set was obtained from a person aged 18-65 years who received the Ad26.COV2.S COVID-19 vaccine or a placebo.

A single count supports this clone. The chain couples TRBV6-5 to TRBJ2-3; D call uncertain. Trimming took 4 bases from V and 1 from J, leaving 15 bases between them. Germline V gene lookup returns CDR1 MNHEY and CDR2 SVGAGI. CDR3 length: 16 amino acids. The CDR3 reads CASSSPYSYGTDTQYF. The DNA of the CDR3 is TGTGCCAGCAGTTCGCCCTATAGCTACGGCACAGATACGCAGTATTTT.

The chain links TRBV11-2 to TRBJ1-1; 11 bases are shared with TRBD1. This CDR3 is built from 15 residues. Germline values: CDR1 SGHAT, CDR2 FQNNGV. After removal of 5 bases from V and 4 bases from J, the junction contained 6 bases not matched to a gene. The CDR3 DNA reads as TGTGCCAGCAGCGACGGACAGGGGGCAGGCACTGAAGCTTTCTTT. As protein: CASSDGQGAGTEAFF.

V usage is TRBV27 and J usage is TRBJ2-1, with TRBD1 matching over 7 bases. The germline V gene encodes CDR1 MNHEY and CDR2 SMNVEV (reference sequence). V gave up 4 bases and J gave up 6 bases; unmatched junction bases: 6. CDR3 length: 14 residues. The CDR3 DNA follows: TGTGCCAGCAGTTGGGGGACAGACCTCAATGAGCAGTTCTTC. Translated, it gives CASSWGTDLNEQFF.

The V gene is TRBV6-5, the J gene TRBJ1-3; D is unclear. The CDR3 runs to 15 residues. Looked up from germline, CDR1 is MNHEY and CDR2 is SVGAGI. The V gene lost 0 bases and the J gene lost 3 bases, with 9 bases spanning the gap. CDR3 sequence (DNA): TGTGCCAGCAGTTACTCTGTGGTTCGTGGAAACACCATATATTTT. It yields the protein CASSYSVVRGNTIYF.

J is TRBJ2-1 and V is TRBV9; D is undetermined. V gave up 4 bases and J gave up 0 bases, with 11 bases separating them. The length of the CDR3 is 15 residues. Germline values: CDR1 SGDLS, CDR2 YYNGEE. The CDR3 protein is CASSPFFGSYNEQFF. The CDR3, as DNA: TGTGCCAGCAGCCCTTTTTTTGGCTCCTACAATGAGCAGTTCTTC.

The rearrangement links TRBV4-1 to TRBJ1-4; possible D gene TRBD1, 5 bases. This CDR3 region has 18 residues. V was shortened by 0 bases and J by 5 bases, with 19 bases between the two germline ends. From germline, CDR1 is MGHRA and CDR2 YSYEKL. The CDR3 loop is CASSQEGQGDRKNEKLFF. The CDR3 DNA follows: TGCGCCAGCAGCCAAGAGGGCCAGGGAGACAGAAAGAATGAAAAACTGTTTTTT.

CDR3 sequence reads: CASRTRGTQYF. The CDR3, as DNA: TGTGCCAGCAGAACAAGGGGGACCCAGTACTTC. J is TRBJ2-5 and V is TRBV12-3 or TRBV12-4; D may be TRBD1 (5 bases). Trimming took 6 bases from V and 7 from J, leaving 9 bases between them. CDR3 length: 11 residues.

J is TRBJ2-5 and V is TRBV11-2; 11 bases fit TRBD2. CDR3 size: 15 residues. Looked up from germline, CDR1 is SGHAT and CDR2 is FQNNGV. With V trimmed by 5 bases and J by 4 bases, 6 bases remained unmatched. As DNA, the CDR3 is TGTGCCAGCAGCCTCGTTACTAGCGGGAGAGAGACCCAGTACTTC. Its translation: CASSLVTSGRETQYF.

The rearrangement uses TRBV11-1 and TRBJ1-3; unclear D gene. Germline values: CDR1 SGHAT, CDR2 FQDESV (reference sequence). Trimming cost V 1 base and J 0 bases, with 7 bases left between them. This CDR3 spans 15 amino acids. This chain's CDR3 is CASSLGRSSGNTIYF. As DNA, the CDR3 is TGTGCCAGCAGCTTAGGACGGAGCTCTGGAAACACCATATATTTT.

CDR3: CASSTQGLNTEAFF. DNA for the CDR3: TGCGCCAGCAGCACTCAGGGCCTGAACACTGAAGCTTTCTTT. The rearrangement joins TRBV5-1 to TRBJ1-1, with D maybe TRBD1 (5 bases). Trimming removed 4 bases at V and 0 bases at J, with 10 bases between. The CDR3 consists of 14 residues. Germline loops: CDR1 SGHRS, CDR2 YFSETQ.

The chain combines TRBV28 with TRBJ1-2, with 7 bases that match TRBD1. The ends lost 7 bases at V and 4 bases at J; junction bases unmatched: 3. The CDR3 has 12 amino acids. Germline CDR1 and CDR2: MDHEN and SYDVKM. The CDR3 DNA is TGTGCCAGCAAACAGGGGATCTATGGCTACACCTTC. Translation gives CASKQGIYGYTF.

The rearrangement joins TRBV7-8 to TRBJ1-6; 10 nucleotides line up with TRBD1. Germline V gene data show CDR1 as SGHVS and CDR2 as FQNEAQ. J was trimmed by 16 bases and V by 5 bases; bases with no gene match: 14. The CDR3 contains 15 residues. CDR3 DNA: TGTGCCAGCAGCCGAGGAGGGACAGGGGATTCAGTACTCCACTTT. Protein product: CASSRGGTGDSVLHF.

This chain joins TRBV28 and TRBJ1-1; 10 bases align to TRBD1. Trimming cost V 0 bases and J 0 bases; bases outside gene matches: 10. Germline V gene sequence: CDR1 MDHEN, CDR2 SYDVKM. The CDR3 consists of 19 residues. The CDR3: CASSLWDWGQGIMNTEAFF. The CDR3 DNA reads TGTGCCAGCAGTTTATGGGACTGGGGACAGGGGATTATGAACACTGAAGCTTTCTTT.

The chain is built from TRBV24-1 and TRBJ2-2; 11 nucleotides line up with TRBD2. Germline V CDR1 and CDR2: KGHDR, SFDVKD. Trimming cost V 7 bases and J 3 bases; bases outside gene matches: 3. The length of the CDR3 is 15 residues. This chain's CDR3 is CATSGTSGYTGELFF. The CDR3 coding sequence is TGTGCCACCAGCGGGACTAGCGGATACACCGGGGAGCTGTTTTTT.

The chain combines TRBV7-6 with TRBJ2-1; 8 nucleotides agree with TRBD2. J lost 7 bases, V lost 4 bases, and 9 bases had no gene match. Germline lookup yields CDR1 SGHVS and CDR2 FNYEAQ. The CDR3 is 15 residues long. In nucleotides, the CDR3 is TGTGCCAGCAGCTCAGCCGGACTAGCTGGAAATGAGCAGTTCTTC. This codes for CASSSAGLAGNEQFF. The full variable domain, with the rest looked up from reference TRBV7-6 and TRBJ2-1, is GAGVSQSPRYKVTKRGQDVALRCDPISGHVSLYWYRQALGQGPEFLTYFNYEAQQDKSGLPNDRFSAERPEGSISTLTIQRTEQRDSAMYRCASSSAGLAGNEQFFGPGTRLTVL.

This chain links TRBV28 with TRBJ2-7, with TRBD2 matching 11 bases. Trimming took 3 bases from V and 3 from J; bases not matched to a gene: 7. The CDR3 has 16 amino acids. Germline lookup yields CDR1 MDHEN and CDR2 SYDVKM. The CDR3 sequence is CASSFSGTSGLYEQYF. The DNA of the CDR3 is TGTGCCAGCAGTTTCTCGGGGACTAGCGGCCTCTACGAGCAGTACTTC.

The V and J genes are TRBV12-3 or TRBV12-4 and TRBJ2-7; 7 positions match TRBD1. J was trimmed by 4 bases and V by 7 bases; bases with no gene match: 7. There are 13 residues in the CDR3. As DNA, the CDR3 is TGTGCCAGCAATCGGGACAGTGTGTACGAGCAGTACTTC. This sequence encodes CASNRDSVYEQYF.

This clone was observed a single time. This sequence joins TRBV4-1 and TRBJ1-5; 8 nucleotides match TRBD1. Germline V lookup: CDR1 MGHRA, CDR2 YSYEKL. J lost 5 bases, V lost 1 base, and 1 base had no gene match. The CDR3 extends over 14 amino acids. The CDR3 DNA reads TGCGCCAGCAGCCAAGGGACAGGGTATCAGCCCCAGCATTTT. The encoded protein is CASSQGTGYQPQHF.

The table lists this clone with a few counts. This sample includes further DNA sequences coding for the same CDR3. The chain uses TRBV7-2 and TRBJ1-5, with TRBD1 as a possible D gene (5 bases). Per germline, CDR1 SGHTA and CDR2 FQGNSA. V was clipped by 5 bases and J by 2 bases, with 10 bases between them. The CDR3 is made up of 14 amino acids. The CDR3 reads CASSPGGGNQPQHF. The CDR3 DNA reads as TGTGCCAGCAGCCCCGGGGGGGGCAATCAGCCCCAGCATTTT.